A selection of T cell receptor beta chains follows, all from one sample in a study of blood T cell repertoires in COVID-19. The repertoire was sequenced with immunoSEQ multiplex PCR; TCRdb's copy has only in-frame clones and lacks some. Here the sample spans tens of thousands of clones, 87% being singletons. The specimen was peripheral blood. The receptors shown here come from a human donor with acute or convalescent COVID-19. The donor label of this sample is uncertain. The CDR3 runs from the conserved cysteine through the conserved F or W. Fields, in order: V gene, D gene, J gene, clone size, CDR3 protein, CDR3 DNA. A D gene is named only where the DNA matches it firmly. Expanded clones are given a class, and other clones once, few, many or no size at all.

>TRBV28|-|TRBJ1-6|once
CASSFAKGRGNSPLHF
TGTGCCAGCAGTTTCGCAAAGGGGCGTGGGAATTCACCCCTCCACTTT
>TRBV19|-|TRBJ2-7|-
CASSIRAGHYEQYF
TGTGCCAGTAGTATTAGGGCAGGGCACTACGAGCAGTACTTC
>TRBV19|TRBD1|TRBJ1-2|-
CASTMWDRGQGYTF
TGTGCCAGTACCATGTGGGACAGGGGTCAGGGCTACACCTTC
>TRBV28|TRBD1|TRBJ2-5|-
CASSSLDRGFQETQYF
TGTGCCAGCAGTTCTTTGGACAGGGGTTTCCAAGAGACCCAGTACTTC
>TRBV7-2|-|TRBJ2-1|-
CASSPGTFNEQFF
TGTGCCAGCAGTCCCGGGACTTTCAATGAGCAGTTCTTC
>TRBV27|TRBD2|TRBJ2-2|-
CASSSRTSGGAGELFF
TGTGCCAGCAGTTCACGGACTAGCGGGGGGGCCGGGGAGCTGTTTTTT
>TRBV29-1|TRBD1|TRBJ2-2|-
CSGGGQGTGELFF
TGCAGCGGAGGGGGACAGGGAACCGGGGAGCTGTTTTTT
>TRBV7-8|TRBD2|TRBJ2-7|-
CASSPGGFEQYF
TGTGCCAGCAGCCCGGGGGGGTTCGAGCAGTACTTC
>TRBV6-2/TRBV6-3|TRBD2|TRBJ2-3|-
CASSYALAGAKDTQYF
TGTGCCAGCAGTTACGCACTAGCGGGAGCTAAAGATACGCAGTATTTT
>TRBV5-1|-|TRBJ1-4|-
CASSFVGSGEGEKLFF
TGCGCCAGCAGCTTTGTCGGATCTGGGGAGGGTGAAAAACTGTTTTTT
>TRBV28|TRBD1|TRBJ2-2|-
CASSHRQGEAGELFF
TGTGCCAGCAGTCACCGACAGGGGGAGGCCGGGGAGCTGTTTTTT
>TRBV4-1|-|TRBJ2-5|-
CASSQDKATGLETQYF
TGCGCCAGCAGCCAAGATAAGGCCACAGGGCTGGAGACCCAGTACTTC
>TRBV9|-|TRBJ2-7|-
CASSVGKASVVYEQYF
TGTGCCAGCAGCGTAGGGAAAGCTAGCGTCGTCTACGAGCAGTACTTC
>TRBV2|TRBD1|TRBJ2-5|-
CASSPTGAQTQYF
TGTGCCAGCAGTCCGACAGGGGCCCAGACCCAGTACTTC
>TRBV18|TRBD2|TRBJ2-3|once
CASSPSSGRAGGQYF
TGTGCCAGCTCACCGTCTAGCGGGAGGGCCGGTGGGCAGTATTTT
>TRBV25-1|-|TRBJ2-5|-
CASSERLAGGETQYF
TGTGCCAGCAGTGAAAGGTTGGCAGGGGGGGAGACCCAGTACTTC
>TRBV11-2|TRBD1|TRBJ1-2|-
CASSRDRDYGYTF
TGTGCCAGCAGTCGAGACAGGGACTATGGCTACACCTTC
>TRBV10-3|TRBD2|TRBJ2-7|once
CAISAGTSYEQYF
TGTGCCATCAGCGCCGGGACTAGCTACGAGCAGTACTTC
>TRBV5-1|TRBD2|TRBJ2-5|once
CASSLGQAGGVETQYF
TGCGCCAGCAGCTTGGGTCAAGCGGGAGGGGTAGAGACCCAGTACTTC
>TRBV3-1/TRBV3-2|-|TRBJ1-1|-
CASSPFGVGNTEAFF
TGTGCCAGCAGCCCGTTCGGGGTGGGGAACACTGAAGCTTTCTTT
>TRBV3-1/TRBV3-2|-|TRBJ2-1|once
CASSPEGGGGALFF
TGTGCCAGCAGTCCCGAGGGAGGCGGCGGGGCTCTGTTCTTC
>TRBV5-6|-|TRBJ2-3|-
CASSLRRDWEGTDTQYF
TGTGCCAGCAGCTTGAGGCGGGATTGGGAGGGCACAGATACGCAGTATTTT
>TRBV5-4|TRBD2|TRBJ2-7|once
CASSWSTSAYEQYF
TGTGCCAGCAGCTGGTCGACTAGCGCCTACGAGCAGTACTTC
>TRBV19|TRBD1|TRBJ2-5|-
CASSTLTGAISETQYF
TGTGCCAGTAGTACCTTGACAGGGGCCATTTCGGAGACCCAGTACTTC
>TRBV5-1|TRBD1|TRBJ1-2|-
CASSVRQGTGGYTF
TGCGCCAGCAGCGTCCGACAGGGTACCGGTGGCTACACCTTC
>TRBV7-6|TRBD1|TRBJ1-1|-
CASSSGTGGNTEAFF
TGTGCCAGCAGCTCAGGGACAGGGGGGAACACTGAAGCTTTCTTT
>TRBV28|-|TRBJ1-1|-
CASSRNTEAFF
TGTGCCAGCAGCCGGAACACTGAAGCTTTCTTT
>TRBV19|-|TRBJ1-3|-
CASSISRGQYSGNTIYF
TGTGCCAGTAGTATATCTCGGGGACAATACTCTGGAAACACCATATATTTT
>TRBV4-2|-|TRBJ2-5|-
CASSDRQWLKETQYF
TGTGCCAGCAGCGACAGGCAGTGGTTGAAAGAGACCCAGTACTTC
>TRBV6-5|-|TRBJ1-1|-
CASSRQMNTEAFF
TGTGCCAGCAGTCGACAGATGAACACTGAAGCTTTCTTT
>TRBV14|-|TRBJ2-5|-
CASSQRSGWTQYF
TGTGCCAGCAGCCAACGTTCGGGGTGGACCCAGTACTTC
>TRBV27|-|TRBJ2-2|-
CASRSGLPLTGELFF
TGTGCCAGCCGATCGGGACTTCCACTAACCGGGGAGCTGTTTTTT
>TRBV5-4|TRBD1|TRBJ1-4|once
CASSPDRGNEKLFF
TGTGCCAGCAGCCCGGACAGGGGTAATGAAAAACTGTTTTTT
>TRBV7-2|TRBD2|TRBJ2-1|-
CASSSLAGSSYNEQFF
TGTGCCAGCAGCTCCTTAGCGGGTAGCTCCTACAATGAGCAGTTCTTC
>TRBV5-1|TRBD1|TRBJ1-6|-
CASSLPGQQNSPLHF
TGCGCCAGCAGCTTACCGGGACAGCAAAATTCACCCCTCCACTTT
>TRBV7-9|TRBD1|TRBJ1-6|-
CASSLGGQALNSPLHF
TGTGCCAGCAGCTTAGGGGGACAGGCCCTTAATTCACCCCTCCACTTT
>TRBV5-1|TRBD2|TRBJ2-2|-
CASSPSGVGTGELFF
TGCGCCAGCAGCCCTAGCGGGGTCGGCACCGGGGAGCTGTTTTTT
>TRBV6-6|TRBD1|TRBJ2-2|-
CASSPRSGGTRSGELFF
TGTGCCAGCAGTCCCAGATCAGGGGGCACAAGATCCGGGGAGCTGTTTTTT
>TRBV6-2/TRBV6-3|TRBD2|TRBJ2-1|-
CASSRRESYNEQFF
TGTGCCAGCAGTAGGCGGGAGTCCTACAATGAGCAGTTCTTC
>TRBV28|TRBD1|TRBJ2-7|-
CASLNGGQGMNYEQYF
TGTGCCAGCCTTAACGGTGGACAGGGAATGAACTACGAGCAGTACTTC
>TRBV21-1|-|TRBJ2-2|-
CASSKRFRNLGQGCSGELFF
TGTGCCAGCAGCAAACGCTTCCGAAATCTCGGACAGGGGTGCAGCGGGGAGCTGTTTTTT
>TRBV3-1/TRBV3-2|-|TRBJ2-1|-
CASSQELSSSNEQFF
TGTGCCAGCAGCCAAGAACTGTCTTCTAGCAATGAGCAGTTCTTC
>TRBV7-2|-|TRBJ2-5|-
CASSLGTIQETQYF
TGTGCCAGCAGCTTAGGGACTATCCAAGAGACCCAGTACTTC
>TRBV4-2|TRBD2|TRBJ2-7|-
CASSQAESGRYEQYF
TGTGCCAGCAGCCAAGCCGAAAGCGGGAGGTACGAGCAGTACTTC
>TRBV11-3|-|TRBJ2-1|-
CASSSRTARPYNEQFF
TGTGCCAGCAGCTCCCGGACAGCAAGGCCTTACAATGAGCAGTTCTTC
>TRBV6-5|-|TRBJ2-2|-
CASSRGEWIPGELFF
TGTGCCAGCAGCCGTGGAGAGTGGATTCCAGGGGAGCTGTTTTTT
>TRBV2|-|TRBJ2-3|-
CASSGQTPGTQYF
TGTGCCAGCTCTGGACAGACCCCGGGTACGCAGTATTTT
>TRBV5-5|-|TRBJ1-6|-
CASSLGGSSYNSPLHF
TGTGCCAGCAGCTTGGGGGGCAGTTCCTATAATTCACCCCTCCACTTT
>TRBV28|-|TRBJ2-1|once
CASSLRSIANEQFF
TGTGCCAGCAGTTTAAGGTCAATAGCGAATGAGCAGTTCTTC
>TRBV6-7|-|TRBJ1-2|-
CASSYTRTTSTYGYTF
TGTGCCAGCAGTTACACGAGGACAACCTCCACCTATGGCTACACCTTC
>TRBV2|TRBD1|TRBJ1-4|-
CASTGTGFRKLFF
TGTGCCAGCACTGGGACAGGGTTTCGAAAACTGTTTTTT
>TRBV6-5|-|TRBJ1-1|-
CASQGRRGNTEAFF
TGTGCCAGCCAGGGCAGGAGAGGAAACACTGAAGCTTTCTTT
>TRBV28|-|TRBJ1-6|-
CASSPPQDSPLHF
TGTGCCAGCAGTCCCCCGCAGGATTCACCCCTCCACTTT
>TRBV2|-|TRBJ2-1|-
CASTLRRGISSYNEQFF
TGTGCCAGCACTCTCCGTAGGGGGATAAGCTCCTACAATGAGCAGTTCTTC
>TRBV5-1|TRBD2|TRBJ2-1|-
CASSLDWVSGSSYNEQFF
TGCGCCAGCAGCTTGGACTGGGTTAGCGGGAGCTCCTACAATGAGCAGTTCTTC